Below, 29 T cell receptor beta chains from the same sample are listed, as sequenced in a study of T cells in Graves' hyperthyroidism and ophthalmopathy. TCR beta CDR3 regions were amplified from RNA. RT-PCR in the first round (using the HTBI primer set) targeted the TCR CDR3. TCRdb re-called the multiplex PCR reads with MiXCR, one entry per CDR3 protein. The table has about 560,000 distinct CDR3 sequences, 15% to 18% seen once. Sequencing used blood. These receptors were taken from a woman aged 25 to 45 with Graves' hyperthyroidism.

This chain joins TRBV27 and TRBJ2-7; 9 nucleotides match TRBD2. Trimming removed 3 bases from V and 6 bases from J; junction bases left unmatched: 21. CDR3 length: 19 residues. The germline V gene has CDR1 MNHEY and CDR2 SMNVEV (reference sequence). DNA of the CDR3: TGTGCCAGCAGTTTTAAAGGACGTCCGGGTCTAGCGGGAAACTGCGAGCAGTACTTC. Protein sequence: CASSFKGRPGLAGNCEQYF.

This clonotype was observed many times. The chain is built from TRBV15 and TRBJ2-7; D may be TRBD2 (5 bases). The V end was cut by 4 bases, the J end by 3 bases, with 19 bases between. Per germline, CDR1 LNHNV and CDR2 YYDKDF (reference sequence). The CDR3 contains 16 residues. CDR3 sequence reads: CATSTQITGFFYEQYF. In nucleotides, the CDR3 is TGTGCCACCAGCACCCAGATCACGGGATTTTTCTACGAGCAGTACTTC.

This clonotype was observed a few times. The CDR3 spells CSASPYGGSPSNEQFF. CDR3 nucleotides: TGCAGTGCTAGCCCGTATGGCGGGAGCCCGAGCAATGAGCAGTTCTTC. J is TRBJ2-1 and V is TRBV20-1; 7 bases align to TRBD2. CDR1 and CDR2 from the germline V gene are DFQATT and SNEGSKA (reference sequence). There are 16 residues in the CDR3. Losses at the gene ends were 3 bases for V and 6 bases for J; bases not matched to a gene: 14.

This clonotype was detected once. The chain uses TRBV7-9 and TRBJ2-5, with D perhaps TRBD1 or TRBD2 (5 bases each). This CDR3 spans 14 amino acids. The V and J ends lost 7 bases and 5 bases respectively, with 17 bases between them. CDR1 is SEHNR, CDR2 FQNEAQ, per germline (reference sequence). The CDR3, as DNA: TGTGCCAGCAACCCCGTCGGGGCACTTGAGACCCAGTACTTC. This sequence encodes CASNPVGALETQYF.

The chain carries TRBV24-1 and TRBJ2-7; D perhaps matches TRBD1 (6 bases). Germline V gene data show CDR1 as KGHDR and CDR2 as SFDVKD. The CDR3 is 15 amino acids. The ends were cut back, 4 bases at V and 2 bases at J, with 14 bases in the middle. The CDR3 sequence is CATSDLPGQTYEQYF. The CDR3 nucleotides are TGTGCCACCAGTGACCTTCCAGGACAGACCTACGAGCAGTACTTC.

Of note for this clonotype: At one boundary the junction diverges from the germline segment, which might be a read error. V and J are TRBV4-3 and TRBJ2-5; D ambiguous. CDR3 length: 15 residues. Germline assignment: CDR1 LGHNA and CDR2 YSLEER. The CDR3 DNA reads TGCGCCAGCAGCCAAGATATGGGTTCGGGCGAGACCCAGCACTTC. It codes for CASSQDMGSGETQHF.

This chain joins TRBV19 and TRBJ1-4, with 8 nucleotides matching TRBD1. The CDR3 runs to 14 residues. Trimming removed 8 bases from V and 7 bases from J; junction bases left unmatched: 9. Germline assignment: CDR1 LNHDA and CDR2 SQIVND (reference sequence). The CDR3 bases are TGTGCCAGTGGCCTGGACAGGGAAAGTGAAAAACTGTTTTTT. It specifies CASGLDRESEKLFF.

Remarks on this clonotype: A much bigger clone sits one base away, suggesting this may be a read error. The J gene is TRBJ2-1, the V gene TRBV18; D is unresolved. Trimming pared 4 bases from V and 5 bases from J, leaving 12 bases between. Germline V gene data show CDR1 as KGHSH and CDR2 as LQKENI. CDR3 length: 14 amino acids. The CDR3 nucleotides read TGTGCCAGCTCACTACCATACCCGGACAATGAGCAGTTCTTC. It specifies CASSLPYPDNEQFF.

This clonotype was observed a few times. The chain carries TRBV6-1 and TRBJ2-1, with D perhaps matching TRBD1 or TRBD2 (6 bases each). CDR3 length: 14 residues. CDR1 MNHNS and CDR2 SASEGT come from the germline V gene. V was pared by 10 bases and J by 9 bases, with 22 bases between. CDR3 DNA: TGTGCCACCTACTGGGGGCTGGAGGGGGGTGAGCAGTTCTTC. It yields the protein CATYWGLEGGEQFF.

The CDR3 reads CASSPWIENEKLFF. The CDR3 nucleotides are TGTGCCAGCAGCCCCTGGATAGAAAATGAAAAACTGTTTTTT. The rearrangement links TRBV6-1 to TRBJ1-4; D not certain. The CDR3 sequence is 14 residues long. Trimming took off 6 bases at V and 5 bases at J, with 13 bases between the two ends. Germline V lookup: CDR1 MNHNS, CDR2 SASEGT.

This clonotype was observed at least ten times. V gene TRBV29-1 combines with J gene TRBJ2-3; D unclear. V was cut by 8 bases and J by 2 bases, with 14 bases left in between. This CDR3 has 13 amino acids. Germline values: CDR1 SQVTM, CDR2 ANQGSEA. The chain's CDR3 is CSSLPKYTDTQYF. DNA of the CDR3: TGCAGCTCATTACCGAAGTACACAGATACGCAGTATTTT.

Ten or more counts support this clonotype. The CDR3 protein is CSVETSGTYNEQFF. In DNA, the CDR3 is TGCAGCGTTGAAACTAGCGGGACCTACAATGAGCAGTTCTTC. The V call is TRBV29-1, the J call TRBJ2-1, with TRBD2 matching over 10 bases. V was pared by 2 bases and J by 2 bases, with 0 bases of the junction left unmatched. Per germline, CDR1 SQVTM and CDR2 ANQGSEA. The CDR3 length is 14 residues.

In regard to this clonotype: Since a much larger clone is just one base distant, this may be a read error. This chain links TRBV6-2 or TRBV6-3 with TRBJ2-7, with D possibly matching TRBD1 (5 bases). V was shortened by 6 bases and J by 7 bases, with 16 bases between the two germline ends. Germline CDR1 MNHEY, CDR2 SVGEGT. The CDR3 spans 13 residues. The CDR3 loop is CASRNQGYNEQYF. The DNA of the CDR3 is TGTGCCAGCAGAAATCAGGGTTACAATGAGCAGTACTTC.

This clonotype has only a few counts. J is TRBJ2-5 and V is TRBV5-1; TRBD1 agrees at 9 bases. Germline CDR1 is SGHRS and CDR2 is YFSETQ. The CDR3 sequence is 15 residues long. The junction had 8 bases not matched to a gene; V was cut back by 4 bases and J by 4 bases. The CDR3 coding sequence is TGCGCCAGCAGCCATCCGGGACAGGGAGGAGAGACCCAGTACTTC. Amino acid sequence: CASSHPGQGGETQYF.

This clonotype has only a few counts. This chain connects TRBV7-9 to TRBJ2-7, with D tentatively TRBD1 (6 bases). V lost 5 bases and J lost 2, with 16 bases in between. Germline V gene lookup returns CDR1 SEHNR and CDR2 FQNEAQ (reference sequence). The CDR3 consists of 15 residues. The DNA for the CDR3 is TGTGCCAGCAGCCAGGCCGGACAGACGACCTACGAGCAGTACTTC. Its protein is CASSQAGQTTYEQYF.

The genes are TRBV20-1 and TRBJ2-7, with a weak D call TRBD2 (7 bases). In germline, CDR1 is DFQATT, CDR2 SNEGSKA (reference sequence). The CDR3 runs 14 residues. V lost 2 bases and J 3 bases, leaving 14 bases between the germline ends. CDR3 amino acids: CSARRGAAYYEQYF. The CDR3 coding sequence is TGCAGTGCTAGACGGGGGGCCGCCTACTACGAGCAGTACTTC.

This clonotype was counted at least ten times. The J gene is TRBJ1-1, the V gene TRBV27; D is possibly TRBD1 (5 bases). CDR1 and CDR2 from the germline V gene are MNHEY and SMNVEV (reference sequence). This CDR3 is built from 16 residues. Trimming removed 2 bases at V and 6 bases at J, with 19 bases between. CDR3 nucleotide sequence: TGTGCCAGCAGTTTAGTCACAGGCGGACCCCAACCTGAAGCTTTCTTT. Its protein is CASSLVTGGPQPEAFF.

Many counts were recorded for this clonotype. The gene calls are TRBV5-8 and TRBJ1-1, with a possible D match to TRBD1 (5 bases). V was clipped by 1 base and J by 2 bases, with 12 bases between them. The CDR3 consists of 15 residues. Germline CDR1 is SGHTS and CDR2 is YDEGEE. CDR3 amino acids: CASSLRGGGNTEAFF. In nucleotides, the CDR3 is TGTGCCAGCAGCTTGCGGGGCGGGGGTAACACTGAAGCTTTCTTT.

The rearrangement joins TRBV28 to TRBJ2-6; no clear D gene. The V and J ends lost 3 bases and 11 bases respectively, with 5 bases between them. The germline gives CDR1 MDHEN, CDR2 SYDVKM. This CDR3 is 11 amino acids long. Here the CDR3 reads CASSLGHVLTF. The CDR3, as DNA: TGTGCCAGCAGTTTGGGTCACGTCCTGACTTTC.

This clonotype was seen a handful of times. This chain joins TRBV5-1 and TRBJ2-7, with D possibly TRBD2 on 5 matching bases. V was cut by 2 bases and J by 5 bases, with 8 bases left in between. The CDR3 covers 12 residues. CDR1 and CDR2 (germline): SGHRS, YFSETQ. The CDR3 here is CASSFRGNEQYF. The CDR3 DNA sequence: TGCGCCAGCAGCTTTCGGGGTAACGAGCAGTACTTC.

This clonotype was seen a few times. The J gene is TRBJ1-2, the V gene TRBV5-6; no definite D call. There are 12 residues in the CDR3. Deletions cut 4 bases from V and 8 bases from J, with 12 bases between. The germline V gene has CDR1 SGHDT and CDR2 YYEEEE. The CDR3 DNA follows: TGTGCCAGCAGCCTCCCCCAAACGGGCTACACCTTC. Its translation: CASSLPQTGYTF. Drawing the rest from reference TRBV5-6 and TRBJ1-2, the complete variable domain is DAGVTQSPTHLIKTRGQQVTLRCSPKSGHDTVSWYQQALGQGPQFIFQYYEEEERQRGNFPDRFSGHQFPNYSSELNVNALLLGDSALYLCASSLPQTGYTFGSGTRLTVV.

This clonotype was detected only a few times. This CDR3 reads CASSNSHGSLADTQYF. The CDR3 DNA reads as TGTGCCAGTAGCAACTCGCATGGGTCGTTAGCAGATACGCAGTATTTT. This sequence joins TRBV19 and TRBJ2-3; D is unclear. V was pared by 6 bases and J by 4 bases, with 20 bases between. CDR3 length: 16 amino acids. Germline V lookup: CDR1 LNHDA, CDR2 SQIVND (reference sequence).

The V gene is TRBV4-2, the J gene TRBJ2-3; 8 bases agree with TRBD2. Germline CDR1 is LGHNA and CDR2 is YNFKEQ. The J segment lost 6 bases and the V segment lost 2 bases, leaving 16 bases of the junction unmatched. This CDR3 comprises 18 residues. CDR3 sequence reads: CASSQLGVTSGSRDTQYF. Written as DNA, the CDR3 is TGTGCCAGCAGCCAACTGGGAGTCACCAGCGGGAGTAGGGATACGCAGTATTTT.

This clonotype was counted only a few times. The gene calls are TRBV6-1 and TRBJ1-3; a possible D gene is TRBD1 (6 bases). The CDR3 covers 12 residues. Germline CDR1 reads MNHNS; CDR2 reads SASEGT. With 8 bases removed from V and 4 bases from J, the gap between germline ends came to 9 bases. The CDR3 here is CASSTGGNTIYF. In nucleotides, the CDR3 is TGTGCCAGCTCCACAGGGGGAAACACCATATATTTT.

This clonotype was recorded at least ten times. The V call is TRBV5-1, the J call TRBJ2-3; D is uncertain. The CDR3 extends over 15 amino acids. Germline V gene lookup returns CDR1 SGHRS and CDR2 YFSETQ. The V end was cut by 0 bases, the J end by 2 bases, with 10 bases between. The CDR3 DNA reads as TGCGCCAGCAGCTTGGACGGGTTTCCCACAGATACGCAGTATTTT. Amino acid sequence: CASSLDGFPTDTQYF.

This clonotype came up many times. The rearrangement links TRBV27 to TRBJ2-5; D not resolved. The germline V and J ends were trimmed by 4 bases and 0 bases, with 9 bases remaining between them. The CDR3 has 14 amino acids. Germline values: CDR1 MNHEY, CDR2 SMNVEV (reference sequence). In DNA form, the CDR3 reads TGTGCCAGCAGTTCTATAATCAACCAAGAGACCCAGTACTTC. It translates to CASSSIINQETQYF.

This clonotype occurred a few times. The V gene is TRBV30, the J gene TRBJ1-3; unclear D gene. CDR1 and CDR2 (germline): GTSNPN, SVGIG (reference sequence). This CDR3 is 16 amino acids long. V lost 2 bases and J 2 bases, leaving 16 bases between the germline ends. DNA of the CDR3: TGTGCCTGGAGTACACCCCGGACGGCCACTGGAAACACCATATATTTT. Translation: CAWSTPRTATGNTIYF.

The sample holds a few counts of this clonotype. The rearrangement uses TRBV11-2 and TRBJ1-3; D is unclear. The CDR3 is made up of 14 amino acids. Germline CDR1 is SGHAT and CDR2 is FQNNGV. V was trimmed by 7 bases and J by 3 bases, leaving 13 bases between them. CDR3: CASMPSRGGNTIYF. The CDR3 bases are TGTGCCAGCATGCCTTCGCGGGGTGGAAACACCATATATTTT.

This clonotype was observed at least ten times. The V gene is TRBV30, the J gene TRBJ2-2; TRBD1 might be the D (6 bases). This CDR3 is built from 16 residues. V was cut by 0 bases and J by 5 bases, with 16 bases left in between. CDR1 GTSNPN and CDR2 SVGIG come from the germline V gene (reference sequence). The CDR3 DNA reads as TGTGCCTGGAGTGTACGGTTGCAGGGGTGGACCGGGGAGCTGTTTTTT. Its translation: CAWSVRLQGWTGELFF.